These T cell receptor beta chains were read from a single sample in a study of CD8+ T cells in alopecia areata. Data came from immunoSEQ multiplex PCR; TCRdb stores just in-frame clones and leaves some out. The sample shows about 190,000 clones, over 55% of them seen only once. The specimen was CD4+ T cells sorted from blood, collected at week 24, from a patient treated with tofacitinib. Receptor source: a human donor with alopecia areata. Both conserved end residues are part of each CDR3. A D gene is named only where the DNA matches it firmly. Some rows have no size entry. The others give once, few or many, or a class for an expanded clone.

v_gene,j_gene,d_gene,abundance,CDR3nt,CDR3aa
TRBV7-2,TRBJ1-2,-,-,TGTGCCAGCAGAACCGGGGTTTACTATGGCTACACCTTC,CASRTGVYYGYTF
TRBV7-6,TRBJ2-1,-,few,TGTGCCAGCAGCTTAGTCCCCAATGAGCAGTTCTTC,CASSLVPNEQFF
TRBV5-1,TRBJ2-3,-,-,TGCGCCAGCAGCGTGGGTGGAGAGGGGGCAGATACGCAGTATTTT,CASSVGGEGADTQYF
TRBV29-1,TRBJ1-1,-,-,TGCAGCGTAACACCGAACACTGAAGCTTTCTTT,CSVTPNTEAFF
TRBV5-6,TRBJ2-7,-,-,TGTGCCAGCAGTCCCGGGACGGGACTTCCCTACGAGCAGTACTTC,CASSPGTGLPYEQYF
TRBV29-1,TRBJ1-5,TRBD1,-,TGCAGCGTTGGACAGGGGAATCAGCCCCAGCATTTT,CSVGQGNQPQHF
TRBV6-5,TRBJ2-3,-,-,TGTGCCAGCAGTTCCCGACCCGACAGTAGCACAGATACGCAGTATTTT,CASSSRPDSSTDTQYF
TRBV30,TRBJ1-1,-,-,TGTGCCTGGAGTTATACCACGGGCACTGAAGCTTTCTTT,CAWSYTTGTEAFF
TRBV7-7,TRBJ2-1,-,few,TGTGCCAGCAGCTCCGGACGCACGGTAACGACGAATGAGCAGTTCTTC,CASSSGRTVTTNEQFF
TRBV11-3,TRBJ2-1,-,-,TGTGCCAGCAGCTTAGAAACCTATGAGCAGTTCTTC,CASSLETYEQFF
TRBV5-1,TRBJ2-6,-,-,TGCGCCAGCAGCTCCGGCAGGACCACCTCTGGGGCCAACGTCCTGACTTTC,CASSSGRTTSGANVLTF
TRBV5-6,TRBJ1-2,-,-,TGTGCCAGCAGCTTGATGCACAGGGATACTGGCTACACCTTC,CASSLMHRDTGYTF
TRBV30,TRBJ2-7,-,-,TGTGCCTGGAGTGTACTGGCAGGTTCTGGCGAGCAGTACTTC,CAWSVLAGSGEQYF
TRBV4-1,TRBJ2-4,-,-,TGCGCCAGCAGCCAACACGGCATTCAGTACTTC,CASSQHGIQYF
TRBV7-8,TRBJ2-3,-,few,TGTGCCAGCACTCGGGGGCCAACGGCGGGAGATACGCAGTATTTT,CASTRGPTAGDTQYF
TRBV5-6,TRBJ2-3,-,once,TGTGCCAGCAGCTTGCCCAACTTGGGGAGGGATACGCAGTATTTT,CASSLPNLGRDTQYF
TRBV1,TRBJ1-2,-,-,TGCACCAGCAGCCAAGATTGGGGACAGTCAGCTAACTATGGCTACACCTTC,CTSSQDWGQSANYGYTF
TRBV29-1,TRBJ1-2,-,-,TGCAGCGTCGAAGGGGGGACGGATTCCTATGGCTACACCTTC,CSVEGGTDSYGYTF
TRBV19,TRBJ2-3,-,few,TGTGCCACCGGGGCTATCAATACGCAGTATTTT,CATGAINTQYF
TRBV29-1,TRBJ2-2,-,-,TGCAGCGTTAGACAGACGACCGGGGAGCTGTTTTTT,CSVRQTTGELFF
TRBV30,TRBJ1-1,-,-,TGTGCCTGGAGCGTGCGCTGGGACACTGAAGCTTTCTTT,CAWSVRWDTEAFF
TRBV7-9,TRBJ2-1,-,-,TGTGCCAGCAGCTTGTTAATGGGGCCCGGAAATGAGCAGTTCTTC,CASSLLMGPGNEQFF
TRBV5-1,TRBJ1-1,-,few,TGCGCCAGCAGCCCCTCAGTCCTAAACACTGAAGCTTTCTTT,CASSPSVLNTEAFF
TRBV7-9,TRBJ1-2,-,few,TGTGCCAGCAGCACCCGGACATTTGGCTACACCTTC,CASSTRTFGYTF
TRBV30,TRBJ1-1,-,-,TGTGCCTGGAGGGCGACAGTAGAAGCTTTCTTT,CAWRATVEAFF
TRBV29-1,TRBJ2-7,-,-,TGCAGCGGCGGGTCCTGGGGCCCGCCCTACGAGCAGTACTTC,CSGGSWGPPYEQYF
TRBV29-1,TRBJ1-1,-,-,TGCAGCGCCGAGACCGGCGAAGCTTTCTTT,CSAETGEAFF
TRBV29-1,TRBJ1-2,-,-,TGCAGCGTTGAAGTGGCAGTCAGGAACTATGGCTACACCTTC,CSVEVAVRNYGYTF
TRBV15,TRBJ1-1,TRBD1,-,TGTGCCACCAGCAGAAAGGACAGGGACAGAGAAGCTTTCTTT,CATSRKDRDREAFF
TRBV2,TRBJ2-3,TRBD1,-,TGTGCCAGCAGGGAGACAGGGTCGGTCCTTGTGCCAGATACGCAGTATTTT,CASRETGSVLVPDTQYF
TRBV23-1,TRBJ1-1,-,-,TGCGCCAGCAGTCAATCAGAGAAGGGCACTGAAGCTTTCTTT,CASSQSEKGTEAFF
TRBV4-3,TRBJ2-5,-,-,TGCGCCAGCAGCCAAGATCGAGGGGGGGCCGTTCAGACCCAGTACTTC,CASSQDRGGAVQTQYF
TRBV5-1,TRBJ1-4,TRBD1,-,TGCGCCAGCAGCTGGGACAGGGAAGGTGAAAAACTGTTTTTT,CASSWDREGEKLFF
TRBV30,TRBJ1-2,-,-,TGTGCCTGGAATACAGACTATGGCTACACCTTC,CAWNTDYGYTF
TRBV23-1,TRBJ1-1,TRBD1,-,TGCGCCAGCATCATAGACAGGGGGGACACTGAAGCTTTCTTT,CASIIDRGDTEAFF
TRBV29-1,TRBJ2-1,-,-,TGCAGCGTTGAGAGTCAGGGGCCCTACAATGAGCAGTTCTTC,CSVESQGPYNEQFF
TRBV30,TRBJ2-3,TRBD1,-,TGTGCCTGGAGAGGCACTACAGGGGTCGACACAGATACGCAGTATTTT,CAWRGTTGVDTDTQYF
TRBV30,TRBJ1-4,-,-,TGTGCCTGGACGCGCAACCAGGGGAGGGTTGAAAAACTGTTTTTT,CAWTRNQGRVEKLFF
TRBV7-2,TRBJ2-5,-,-,TGTGCCAGCAGCTTAGCGGCCCAAGGTGGAGGGACCCAGTACTTC,CASSLAAQGGGTQYF
TRBV29-1,TRBJ2-1,-,-,TGCAGCGTTGAGGCAGCGAGGAATGAGCAGTTCTTC,CSVEAARNEQFF
TRBV10-3,TRBJ1-5,-,-,TGTGCCATCAGCTCCTTCGGGTCTGGGAGCAATCAGCCCCAGCATTTT,CAISSFGSGSNQPQHF
TRBV19,TRBJ2-7,TRBD1,few,TGTGCCAGTAGTAGGGACAGGTACGAGCAGTACTTC,CASSRDRYEQYF
TRBV5-1,TRBJ2-7,-,-,TGCGCCAGCAGCTTAGATACAACAGGGATCTACGAGCAGTACTTC,CASSLDTTGIYEQYF
TRBV5-6,TRBJ2-7,-,-,TGTGCCAGCAGCTTGGCCGACGGATACGAGCAGTACTTC,CASSLADGYEQYF
TRBV9,TRBJ2-7,-,once,TGTGCCAGCAGCGAGACCCCGACTAACTCCTACGAGCAGTACTTC,CASSETPTNSYEQYF
TRBV6-6,TRBJ2-7,TRBD1,-,TGTGCCAGTAAGACAGGGCCGTCTGGCTACGAGCAGTACTTC,CASKTGPSGYEQYF
TRBV6-1,TRBJ1-6,TRBD1,-,TGTGCCAGCAGTGCACCGGACAGGGGAACCCTTAATTCACCCCTCCACTTT,CASSAPDRGTLNSPLHF
TRBV5-1,TRBJ1-1,-,once,TGCGCCAGCACTCTGGCGGGGAGGGCTGAAGCTTTCTTT,CASTLAGRAEAFF
TRBV19,TRBJ1-2,-,few,TGTGCCGTGCCCCAGGGAAACTATGGCTACACCTTC,CAVPQGNYGYTF
TRBV25-1,TRBJ2-4,TRBD2,-,TGTGCCAGCAGTGAGTTTGGCGGGGGAAACATTCAGTACTTC,CASSEFGGGNIQYF
TRBV5-6,TRBJ1-1,TRBD1,-,TGTGCCAGCAGCGTCACAGGGGTAGGGCTGAACACTGAAGCTTTCTTT,CASSVTGVGLNTEAFF
TRBV4-2,TRBJ1-6,-,-,TGTGCCAGCAGCCAATCGGACATAGGAGTCTCACCCCTCCACTTT,CASSQSDIGVSPLHF
TRBV11-2,TRBJ1-5,-,-,TGTGCCAGCAGTTTGGGGCCTTTTAGCAATCAGCCCCAGCATTTT,CASSLGPFSNQPQHF
TRBV18,TRBJ2-5,TRBD2,few,TGTGCCAGCTCACCAACCTTAGCGGGGGAACGACAAGAGACCCAGTACTTC,CASSPTLAGERQETQYF
TRBV29-1,TRBJ2-6,-,few,TGCAGCGTTGCGGGAGAGGGCTCTGGGGCCAACGTCCTGACTTTC,CSVAGEGSGANVLTF
TRBV29-1,TRBJ2-1,TRBD1,few,TGCAGCGTTGAAGCCCCGGGACAGAGCTTCTACAATGAGCAGTTCTTC,CSVEAPGQSFYNEQFF